These 5 T cell receptor beta chains were sequenced from one sample in a study of shared clonotypes between healthy human individuals. Sequencing used immunoSEQ multiplex PCR; TCRdb keeps in-frame clones, though not all of them. The table records approximately 1,000,000 clones, approximately 80% of them present only once. The sample consisted of memory CD4+ T cells from PBMCs. Specified subset: CD45RA-negative fraction. The receptor source for this set is a man aged 18 to 35 in good health. Some clones in this sample may be carry-over from other donors' samples.

J is TRBJ2-2 and V is TRBV27; 9 bases agree with TRBD1. This CDR3 is built from 15 residues. The germline gives CDR1 MNHEY, CDR2 SMNVEV (reference sequence). With 4 bases clipped from V and 3 bases from J, the junction kept 3 bases outside the gene matches. The CDR3 reads CASSSGQGDTGELFF. The DNA of the CDR3 is TGTGCCAGCAGTTCGGGACAGGGCGACACCGGGGAGCTGTTTTTT.

A word on this clone: Distinct nucleotide sequences in the sample also encode this CDR3. The rearrangement uses TRBV5-1 and TRBJ2-5; D is unresolved. V shed 0 bases and J shed 4 bases, with 4 bases lying between them. Germline V gene lookup returns CDR1 SGHRS and CDR2 YFSETQ. This CDR3 region has 12 residues. In DNA form, the CDR3 reads TGCGCCAGCAGCTTGGAAGGAGAGACCCAGTACTTC. Its protein product is CASSLEGETQYF.

The chain recombines TRBV29-1 with TRBJ2-3; D might be TRBD2 (7 bases). There are 13 residues in the CDR3. Germline assignment: CDR1 SQVTM and CDR2 ANQGSEA. V was shortened by 4 bases and J by 4 bases, with 12 bases between the two germline ends. DNA for the CDR3: TGCAGCGTTGGGGGGGGCAGACCAGATACGCAGTATTTT. Translated, it gives CSVGGGRPDTQYF.

This chain joins TRBV28 and TRBJ1-5, with TRBD1 matching over 7 bases. The J segment lost 3 bases and the V segment lost 4 bases, leaving 9 bases of the junction unmatched. Germline V gives CDR1 MDHEN, CDR2 SYDVKM. The CDR3 extends over 16 amino acids. For the CDR3, the DNA is TGTGCCAGCAGTTCTGGGAACAGGGGCTCCAATCAGCCCCAGCATTTT. Translated, it gives CASSSGNRGSNQPQHF.

There are many counts of this clone. The chain carries TRBV11-3 and TRBJ2-7, with D perhaps matching TRBD1 (6 bases). V was shortened by 0 bases and J by 3 bases, with 12 bases between the two germline ends. The CDR3 extends over 15 amino acids. CDR1 and CDR2 (germline): SGHNT, YENEEA. This CDR3 is CASSLDPGENYEQYF. CDR3 nucleotide sequence: TGTGCCAGCAGCTTAGATCCAGGGGAAAACTACGAGCAGTACTTC.